Listed here are 23 T cell receptor beta chains from one sample, sequenced in a study of T cell responses to AZD1222 COVID-19 vaccine. Repertoires were generated with immunoSEQ multiplex PCR, while TCRdb's copy carries only in-frame clones and drops some. The sample gives around 130,000 clones, around 87% of which show up once; over 2.5% is in the top ten. The specimen comprised peripheral blood, sampled 28 days after the second AZD1222 dose. All receptors come from an adult who received the AZD1222 COVID-19 vaccine.

The chain combines TRBV5-5 with TRBJ1-2; no clear D gene. This CDR3 has 13 amino acids. Germline V gives CDR1 SGHKS, CDR2 YYEKEE (reference sequence). Trimming shortened V by 0 bases and J by 6 bases, and 9 bases separated the two germline ends. CDR3 DNA: TGTGCCAGCAGCTTGGTCCAGGCCCATGGCTACACCTTC. Its protein product is CASSLVQAHGYTF.

This clone was counted a single time. J is TRBJ1-6 and V is TRBV11-2; no clear D. The CDR3 is made up of 15 amino acids. Between the trimmed V and J ends, which lost 0 bases and 7 bases, there was a span of 10 bases. Germline lookup yields CDR1 SGHAT and CDR2 FQNNGV. The CDR3: CASSLEPDRNSPLHF. The CDR3 nucleotides read TGTGCCAGCAGCTTAGAACCCGACCGGAATTCACCCCTCCACTTT.

The rearrangement joins TRBV2 to TRBJ2-5; 9 positions agree with TRBD2. Germline-derived CDR1 and CDR2 are SNHLY and FYNNEI. The CDR3 is 14 residues long. The J segment lost 5 bases and the V segment lost 8 bases, leaving 9 bases of the junction unmatched. CDR3 region: CASLPGLAIETQYF. The CDR3 DNA is TGTGCCAGCCTACCGGGACTAGCAATTGAGACCCAGTACTTC.

This chain connects TRBV24-1 to TRBJ2-4, with 8 bases lining up with TRBD1. The CDR3 loop spans 10 amino acids. CDR1 and CDR2 (germline): KGHDR, SFDVKD. Unmatched junction bases numbered 4, after V lost 12 bases and J lost 10 bases. CDR3 coding DNA: TGTGCCTTACAGGGGGGAATTCAGTACTTC. This gives the protein CALQGGIQYF.

This chain joins TRBV12-3 or TRBV12-4 and TRBJ1-1, with D uncertain. This CDR3 contains 11 residues. Trimming shortened V by 6 bases and J by 8 bases, and 10 bases separated the two germline ends. As DNA, the CDR3 is TGTGCCAGCAGCGCCGGAAGCGAAGCTTTCTTT. Translation: CASSAGSEAFF.

This chain links TRBV5-1 with TRBJ2-7; no firm D call. V gave up 4 bases and J gave up 3 bases, with 14 bases separating them. The CDR3 length is 14 residues. CDR1 and CDR2 from the germline V gene are SGHRS and YFSETQ. The chain's CDR3 is CASSAEGLHYEQYF. The CDR3 DNA sequence: TGCGCCAGCAGCGCGGAAGGGCTTCACTACGAGCAGTACTTC.

This rearrangement joins TRBV13 to TRBJ2-7; a possible D gene is TRBD2 (6 bases). Germline assignment: CDR1 PRHDT and CDR2 FYEKMQ (reference sequence). Trimming took 1 base from V and 1 from J, leaving 8 bases between them. The CDR3 has 14 residues. The CDR3, as DNA: TGTGCCAGCAGCTTAGTCGGAGGGTCCTACGAGCAGTACTTC. Amino acids: CASSLVGGSYEQYF.

The gene calls are TRBV12-3 or TRBV12-4 and TRBJ2-5; D is undetermined. V lost 6 bases, J lost 7 bases, and 9 bases lay in between. The CDR3 covers 11 residues. CDR3 loop: CASSQVGTQYF. The CDR3 DNA sequence: TGTGCCAGCAGCCAAGTCGGGACCCAGTACTTC.

This clone is a singleton in its sample. The chain uses TRBV7-2 and TRBJ1-3; D perhaps matches TRBD1 (5 bases). Germline assignment: CDR1 SGHTA and CDR2 FQGNSA. With 5 bases removed from V and 0 bases from J, the gap between germline ends came to 14 bases. There are 16 residues in the CDR3. CDR3 coding DNA: TGTGCCAGCAGCGCTCCGGGACTGTCCTCTGGAAACACCATATATTTT. Translation: CASSAPGLSSGNTIYF.

The rearrangement joins TRBV5-1 to TRBJ1-1; TRBD1 might be the D (6 bases). CDR3 length equals 13 residues. Germline V gene data show CDR1 as SGHRS and CDR2 as YFSETQ. V gave up 6 bases and J gave up 2 bases, with 11 bases separating them. Here the CDR3 reads CASTRQDNTEAFF. Written as DNA, the CDR3 is TGCGCCAGCACCCGACAGGATAACACTGAAGCTTTCTTT.

V usage is TRBV2 and J usage is TRBJ1-2; tentative D call: TRBD1 (5 bases). Trimming pared 1 base from V and 4 bases from J, leaving 7 bases between. There are 13 residues in the CDR3. CDR1 is SNHLY, CDR2 FYNNEI, per germline. The CDR3 DNA follows: TGTGCCAGCAGTGAAGACAGGACCTATGGCTACACCTTC. The encoded protein is CASSEDRTYGYTF.

V is TRBV11-1 and J is TRBJ2-3, with D possibly matching TRBD1 (7 bases). The V gene lost 3 bases and the J gene lost 5 bases, with 15 bases spanning the gap. There are 15 residues in the CDR3. Germline V gene lookup returns CDR1 SGHAT and CDR2 FQDESV (reference sequence). Here the CDR3 reads CASSLGSGGRDTQYF. The DNA for the CDR3 is TGTGCCAGCAGCTTGGGGTCAGGGGGGAGAGATACGCAGTATTTT.

V gene TRBV20-1 combines with J gene TRBJ1-2; no reliable D call. The germline V gene encodes CDR1 DFQATT and CDR2 SNEGSKA (reference sequence). V gave up 5 bases and J gave up 8 bases, with 12 bases separating them. The CDR3 has 11 amino acids. In DNA form, the CDR3 reads TGCAGTGCTCGCCAAAGTTTGGGCTACACCTTC. It specifies CSARQSLGYTF.

This rearrangement joins TRBV19 to TRBJ1-2; a possible D gene is TRBD1 (5 bases). The CDR3 covers 14 residues. Deletions cut 5 bases from V and 3 bases from J, with 13 bases between. Germline assignment: CDR1 LNHDA and CDR2 SQIVND (reference sequence). CDR3 protein: CASSPTGGDYGYTF. The CDR3 nucleotides read TGTGCCAGTAGTCCTACCGGGGGGGACTATGGCTACACCTTC.

The chain employs TRBV7-2 and TRBJ1-1, with 9 positions matching TRBD1. Germline CDR1 and CDR2: SGHTA and FQGNSA. The CDR3 consists of 13 residues. V shed 8 bases, J shed 2 bases, and the junction held 3 bases outside the gene matches. The CDR3 spells CASGTGPNTEAFF. CDR3 bases: TGTGCCAGCGGGACAGGGCCTAACACTGAAGCTTTCTTT. Based on the CDR3 plus reference TRBV7-2 and TRBJ1-1, the full variable domain is GAGVSQSPSNKVTEKGKDVELRCDPISGHTALYWYRQSLGQGLEFLIYFQGNSAPDKSGLPSDRFSAERTGGSVSTLTIQRTQQEDSAVYLCASGTGPNTEAFFGQGTRLTVV.

The chain joins TRBV10-3 to TRBJ1-1; D unclear. The V gene lost 4 bases and the J gene lost 10 bases, with 22 bases spanning the gap. CDR1 and CDR2 (germline): ENHRY, SYGVKD. This CDR3 comprises 15 residues. CDR3 residues: CAISAHEDGGAGAFF. In DNA, the CDR3 is TGTGCCATCAGTGCCCATGAAGACGGAGGAGCTGGAGCTTTCTTT.

This clone was seen a few times. This chain joins TRBV6-5 and TRBJ2-7; D gene uncertain. The CDR3 runs to 13 residues. Trimming took off 4 bases at V and 0 bases at J, with 7 bases between the two ends. Germline-derived CDR1 and CDR2 are MNHEY and SVGAGI. The DNA of the CDR3 is TGTGCCAGCAGTTTCCTTAACTCCTACGAGCAGTACTTC. Translating it yields CASSFLNSYEQYF.

The rearrangement uses TRBV27 and TRBJ2-7; TRBD1 matches at 9 bases. Unmatched junction bases numbered 6, after V lost 2 bases and J lost 4 bases. Per germline, CDR1 MNHEY and CDR2 SMNVEV (reference sequence). The CDR3 runs to 15 residues. The CDR3 loop reads CASSLGTGRRYEQYF. The DNA of the CDR3 is TGTGCCAGCAGTTTAGGGACAGGGCGGCGGTACGAGCAGTACTTC.

The chain uses TRBV30 and TRBJ1-1, with D maybe TRBD1 (6 bases). Trimming removed 3 bases from V and 0 bases from J, with 11 bases in between. CDR3 size: 14 residues. Germline CDR1 is GTSNPN and CDR2 is SVGIG (reference sequence). The CDR3 DNA sequence: TGTGCCTGGAGCCGTGGACAGATGAACACTGAAGCTTTCTTT. Its protein is CAWSRGQMNTEAFF.

This rearrangement joins TRBV5-6 to TRBJ2-7, with 8 bases fitting TRBD1. The CDR3 spans 14 residues. The V and J ends lost 5 bases and 5 bases, in that order; junction bases with no gene match: 9. Per germline, CDR1 SGHDT and CDR2 YYEEEE. The CDR3 nucleotides are TGTGCCAGCAGTCGTCAACCAGGGGGCCACGAGCAGTACTTC. Its translation: CASSRQPGGHEQYF.

CDR3 sequence (DNA): TGTGCCAGCAGTTTTTCGGCAGGGGTTCAGCCCCAGCATTTT. Protein: CASSFSAGVQPQHF. The rearrangement uses TRBV27 and TRBJ1-5, with D perhaps TRBD1 (6 bases). Trimming pared 3 bases from V and 6 bases from J, leaving 12 bases between. There are 14 residues in the CDR3. Germline-derived CDR1 and CDR2 are MNHEY and SMNVEV (reference sequence).

The chain has TRBV4-1 and TRBJ2-1; 11 nucleotides line up with TRBD2. The V gene end was trimmed by 1 base and the J gene end by 14 bases; junction bases not matched to a gene: 10. CDR1 is MGHRA and CDR2 is YSYEKL in the germline V gene. The CDR3 totals 15 residues. The CDR3 region is CASSQVGLAGGPEFF. The CDR3 DNA follows: TGCGCCAGCAGCCAAGTAGGTTTAGCGGGGGGGCCCGAGTTCTTC.

The chain links TRBV19 to TRBJ1-3; 7 nucleotides match TRBD1. This CDR3 has 17 residues. Germline V lookup: CDR1 LNHDA, CDR2 SQIVND (reference sequence). J lost 0 bases, V lost 5 bases, and 10 bases had no gene match. The CDR3, as DNA: TGTGCCAGTAGTGTCGACCGGGACAGTGCCTCTGGAAACACCATATATTTT. As protein: CASSVDRDSASGNTIYF.